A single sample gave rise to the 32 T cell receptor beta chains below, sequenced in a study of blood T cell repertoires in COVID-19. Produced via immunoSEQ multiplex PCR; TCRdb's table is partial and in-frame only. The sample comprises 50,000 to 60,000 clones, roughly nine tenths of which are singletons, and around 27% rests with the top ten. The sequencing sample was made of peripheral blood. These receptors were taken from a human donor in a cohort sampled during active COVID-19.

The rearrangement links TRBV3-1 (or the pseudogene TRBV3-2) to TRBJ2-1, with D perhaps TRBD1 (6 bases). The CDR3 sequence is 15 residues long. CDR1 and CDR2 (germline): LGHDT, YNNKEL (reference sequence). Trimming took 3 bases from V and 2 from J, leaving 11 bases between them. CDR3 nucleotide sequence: TGTGCCAGCAGCCACCGCAGGGGAACCTACAATGAGCAGTTCTTC. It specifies CASSHRRGTYNEQFF.

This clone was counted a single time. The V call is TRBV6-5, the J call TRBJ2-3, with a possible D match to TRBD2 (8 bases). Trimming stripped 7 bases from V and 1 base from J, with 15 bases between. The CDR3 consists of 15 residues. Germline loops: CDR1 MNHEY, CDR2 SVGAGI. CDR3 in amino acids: CASIPGGTGTDTQYF. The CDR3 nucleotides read TGTGCCAGCATCCCGGGAGGGACAGGCACAGATACGCAGTATTTT.

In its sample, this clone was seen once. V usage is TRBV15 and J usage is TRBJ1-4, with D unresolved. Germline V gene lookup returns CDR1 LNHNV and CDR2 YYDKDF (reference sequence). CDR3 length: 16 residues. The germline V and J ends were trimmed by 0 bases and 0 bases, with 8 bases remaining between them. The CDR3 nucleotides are TGTGCCACCAGCAGAGATTTGGCAGCAACTAATGAAAAACTGTTTTTT. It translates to CATSRDLAATNEKLFF. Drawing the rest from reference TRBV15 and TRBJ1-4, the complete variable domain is DAMVIQNPRYQVTQFGKPVTLSCSQTLNHNVMYWYQQKSSQAPKLLFHYYDKDFNNEADTPDNFQSRRPNTSFCFLDIRSPGLGDTAMYLCATSRDLAATNEKLFFGSGTQLSVL.

The CDR3 spells CASSQADGGTDTQYF. The CDR3 nucleotides are TGTGCCAGCAGCCAAGCGGACGGGGGCACAGATACGCAGTATTTT. The V call is TRBV3-1 (or the pseudogene TRBV3-2), the J call TRBJ2-3, with a possible D match to TRBD2 (5 bases). V lost 1 base, J lost 1 base, and 9 bases lay in between. This CDR3 is built from 15 residues. Germline assignment: CDR1 LGHDT and CDR2 YNNKEL (reference sequence).

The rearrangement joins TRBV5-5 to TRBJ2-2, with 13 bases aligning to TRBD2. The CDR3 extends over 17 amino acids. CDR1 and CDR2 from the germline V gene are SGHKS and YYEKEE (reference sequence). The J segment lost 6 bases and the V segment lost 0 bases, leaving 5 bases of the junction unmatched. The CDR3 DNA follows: TGTGCCAGCAGCTTGGGGGGACTAGCGGGATCGGCCGGGGAGCTGTTTTTT. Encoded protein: CASSLGGLAGSAGELFF.

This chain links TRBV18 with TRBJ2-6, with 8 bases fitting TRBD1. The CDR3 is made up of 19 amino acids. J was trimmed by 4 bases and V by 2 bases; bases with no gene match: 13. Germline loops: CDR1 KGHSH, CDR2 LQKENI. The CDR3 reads CASSPVKAGGVPGANVLTF. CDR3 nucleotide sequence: TGTGCCAGCTCACCAGTAAAGGCAGGGGGCGTCCCGGGGGCCAACGTCCTGACTTTC.

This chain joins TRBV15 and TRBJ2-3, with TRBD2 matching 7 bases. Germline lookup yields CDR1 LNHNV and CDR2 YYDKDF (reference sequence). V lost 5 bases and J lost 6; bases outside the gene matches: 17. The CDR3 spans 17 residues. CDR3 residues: CATSEYPRGSLRDTQYF. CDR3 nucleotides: TGTGCCACCAGCGAATACCCGCGGGGGAGCTTGAGGGATACGCAGTATTTT.

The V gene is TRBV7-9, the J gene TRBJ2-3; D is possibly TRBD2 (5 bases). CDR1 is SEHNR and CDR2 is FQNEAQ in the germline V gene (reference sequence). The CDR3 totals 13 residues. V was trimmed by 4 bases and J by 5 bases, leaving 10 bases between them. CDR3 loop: CASSSRGQDTQYF. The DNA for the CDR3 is TGTGCCAGCAGCTCCCGAGGGCAAGATACGCAGTATTTT. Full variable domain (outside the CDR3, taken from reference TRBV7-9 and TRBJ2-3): DTGVSQNPRHKITKRGQNVTFRCDPISEHNRLYWYRQTLGQGPEFLTYFQNEAQLEKSRLLSDRFSAERPKGSFSTLEIQRTEQGDSAMYLCASSSRGQDTQYFGPGTRLTVL.

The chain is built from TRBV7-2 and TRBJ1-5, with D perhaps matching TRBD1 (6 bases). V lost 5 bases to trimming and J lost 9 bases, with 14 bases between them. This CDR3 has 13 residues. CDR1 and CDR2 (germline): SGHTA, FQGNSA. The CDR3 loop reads CASSNEPRGPQHF. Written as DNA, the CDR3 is TGTGCCAGCAGCAATGAACCCAGGGGGCCCCAGCATTTT.

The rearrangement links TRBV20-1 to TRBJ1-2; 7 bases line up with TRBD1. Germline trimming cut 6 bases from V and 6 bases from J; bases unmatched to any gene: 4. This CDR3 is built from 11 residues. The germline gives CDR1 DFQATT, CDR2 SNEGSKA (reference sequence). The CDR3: CSAVQGDGYTF. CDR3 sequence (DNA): TGCAGTGCAGTTCAGGGGGATGGCTACACCTTC.

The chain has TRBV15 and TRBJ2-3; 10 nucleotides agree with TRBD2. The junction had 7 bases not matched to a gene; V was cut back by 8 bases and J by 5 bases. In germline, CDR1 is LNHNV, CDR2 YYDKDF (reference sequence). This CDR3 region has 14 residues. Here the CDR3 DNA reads TGTGCCACCTCCCGACTAGCGGGCGGAGATACGCAGTATTTT. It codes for CATSRLAGGDTQYF.

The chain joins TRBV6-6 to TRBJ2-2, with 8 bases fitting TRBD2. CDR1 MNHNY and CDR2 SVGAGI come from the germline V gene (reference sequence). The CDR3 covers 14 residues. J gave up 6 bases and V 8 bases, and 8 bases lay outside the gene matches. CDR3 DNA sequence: TGTGCCAGCTATCCAAGCGGGAGCCCCGGGGAGCTGTTTTTT. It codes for CASYPSGSPGELFF.

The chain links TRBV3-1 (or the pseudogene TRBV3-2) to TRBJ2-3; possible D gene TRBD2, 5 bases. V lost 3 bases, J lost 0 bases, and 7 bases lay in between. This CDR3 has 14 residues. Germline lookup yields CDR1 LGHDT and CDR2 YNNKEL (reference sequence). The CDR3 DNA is TGTGCCAGCAGCCAGGAGCGGAGCACAGATACGCAGTATTTT. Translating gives CASSQERSTDTQYF.

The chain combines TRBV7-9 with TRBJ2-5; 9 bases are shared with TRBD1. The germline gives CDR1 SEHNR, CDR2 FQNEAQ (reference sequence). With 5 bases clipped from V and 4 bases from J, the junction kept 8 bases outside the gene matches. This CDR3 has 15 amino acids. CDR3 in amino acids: CASSPQDRGSETQYF. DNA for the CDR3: TGTGCCAGCAGCCCGCAGGACAGGGGATCAGAGACCCAGTACTTC.

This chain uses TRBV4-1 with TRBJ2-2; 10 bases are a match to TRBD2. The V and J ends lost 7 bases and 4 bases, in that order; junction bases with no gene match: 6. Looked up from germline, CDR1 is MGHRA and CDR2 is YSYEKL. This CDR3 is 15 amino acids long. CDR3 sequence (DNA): TGCGCCAGCACCGGACTAGCGGAAATCACCGGGGAGCTGTTTTTT. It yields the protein CASTGLAEITGELFF.

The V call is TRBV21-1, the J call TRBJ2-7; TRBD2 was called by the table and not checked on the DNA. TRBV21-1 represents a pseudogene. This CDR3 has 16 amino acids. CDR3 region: CASSKAGAGRVYEQYF. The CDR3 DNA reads TGTGCCAGCAGCAAAGCAGGGGCGGGGAGGGTCTACGAGCAGTACTTC.

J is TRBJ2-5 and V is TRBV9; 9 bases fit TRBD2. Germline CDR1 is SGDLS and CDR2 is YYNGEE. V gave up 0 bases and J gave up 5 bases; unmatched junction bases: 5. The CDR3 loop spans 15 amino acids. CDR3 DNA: TGTGCCAGCAGCGTAGCTGGGCGGGAGGGCGAGACCCAGTACTTC. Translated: CASSVAGREGETQYF.

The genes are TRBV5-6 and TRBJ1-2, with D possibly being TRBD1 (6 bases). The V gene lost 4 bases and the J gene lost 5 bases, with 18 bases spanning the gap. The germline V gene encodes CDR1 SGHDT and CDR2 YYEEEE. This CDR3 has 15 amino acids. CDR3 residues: CASSPDSGWAYGYTF. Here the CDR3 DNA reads TGTGCCAGCAGCCCGGACAGTGGATGGGCGTATGGCTACACCTTC.

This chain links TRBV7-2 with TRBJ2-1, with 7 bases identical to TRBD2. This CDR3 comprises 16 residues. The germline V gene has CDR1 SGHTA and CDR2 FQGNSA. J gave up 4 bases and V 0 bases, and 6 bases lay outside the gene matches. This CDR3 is CASSLALGGGYNEQFF. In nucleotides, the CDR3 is TGTGCCAGCAGCTTAGCGCTTGGGGGAGGGTACAATGAGCAGTTCTTC.

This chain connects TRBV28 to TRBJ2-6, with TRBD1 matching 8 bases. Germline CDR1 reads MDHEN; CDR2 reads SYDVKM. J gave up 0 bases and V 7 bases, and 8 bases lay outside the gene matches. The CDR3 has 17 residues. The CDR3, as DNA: TGTGCCAGCACTACCGGGACAGGCCCCTCTGGGGCCAACGTCCTGACTTTC. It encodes CASTTGTGPSGANVLTF.

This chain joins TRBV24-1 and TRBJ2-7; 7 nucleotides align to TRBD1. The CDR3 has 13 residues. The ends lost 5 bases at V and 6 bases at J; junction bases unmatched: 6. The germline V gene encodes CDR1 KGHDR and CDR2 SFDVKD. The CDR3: CATSGDRAGEQYF. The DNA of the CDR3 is TGTGCCACCAGTGGCGACAGGGCAGGCGAGCAGTACTTC.

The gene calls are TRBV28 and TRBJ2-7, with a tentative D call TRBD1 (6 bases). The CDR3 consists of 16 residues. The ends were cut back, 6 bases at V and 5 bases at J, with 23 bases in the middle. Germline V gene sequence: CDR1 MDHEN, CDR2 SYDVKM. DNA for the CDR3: TGTGCCAGCAGCCCCGGGGTCGCACAGGGTACAGACGAGCAGTACTTC. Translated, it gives CASSPGVAQGTDEQYF. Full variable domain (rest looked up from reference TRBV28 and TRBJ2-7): DVKVTQSSRYLVKRTGEKVFLECVQDMDHENMFWYRQDPGLGLRLIYFSYDVKMKEKGDIPEGYSVSREKKERFSLILESASTNQTSMYLCASSPGVAQGTDEQYFGPGTRLTVT.

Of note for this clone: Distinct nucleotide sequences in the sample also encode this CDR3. The CDR3 DNA follows: TGTGCCAGCAGCGTAGTAGGGGACTTTGGAAACACCATATATTTT. It codes for CASSVVGDFGNTIYF. This rearrangement joins TRBV9 to TRBJ1-3, with TRBD1 as a possible D gene (5 bases). The CDR3 runs to 15 residues. The V gene's germline CDR1 is SGDLS and CDR2 YYNGEE. V lost 0 bases and J lost 3, with 10 bases in between.

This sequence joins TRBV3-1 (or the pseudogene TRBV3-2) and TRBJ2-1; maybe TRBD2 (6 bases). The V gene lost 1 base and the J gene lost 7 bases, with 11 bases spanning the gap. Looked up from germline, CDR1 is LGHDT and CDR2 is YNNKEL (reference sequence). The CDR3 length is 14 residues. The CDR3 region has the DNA TGTGCCAGCAGCCAAGGGGACTGGAGAAATGAGCAGTTCTTC. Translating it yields CASSQGDWRNEQFF.

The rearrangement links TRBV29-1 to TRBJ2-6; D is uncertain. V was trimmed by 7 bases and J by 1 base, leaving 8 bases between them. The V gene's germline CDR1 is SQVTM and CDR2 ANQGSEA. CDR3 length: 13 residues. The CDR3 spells CSATVSGANVLTF. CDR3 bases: TGCAGCGCCACAGTATCTGGGGCCAACGTCCTGACTTTC. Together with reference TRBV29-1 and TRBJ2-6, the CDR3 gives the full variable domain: SAVISQKPSRDICQRGTSLTIQCQVDSQVTMMFWYRQQPGQSLTLIATANQGSEATYESGFVIDKFPISRPNLTFSTLTVSNMSPEDSSIYLCSATVSGANVLTFGAGSRLTVL.

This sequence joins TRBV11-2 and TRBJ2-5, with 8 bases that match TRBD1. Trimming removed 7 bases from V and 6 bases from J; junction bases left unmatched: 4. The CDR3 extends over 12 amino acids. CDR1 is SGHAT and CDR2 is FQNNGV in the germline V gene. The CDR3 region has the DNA TGTGCCAGCACAGGGGGCGCAAAGACCCAGTACTTC. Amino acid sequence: CASTGGAKTQYF.

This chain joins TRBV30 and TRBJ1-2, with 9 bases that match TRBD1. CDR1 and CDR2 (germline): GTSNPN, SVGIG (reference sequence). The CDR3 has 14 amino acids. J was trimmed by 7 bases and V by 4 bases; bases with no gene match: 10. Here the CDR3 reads CAWNTGGDIRGYTF. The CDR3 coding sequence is TGTGCCTGGAATACAGGGGGCGATATTCGTGGCTACACCTTC.

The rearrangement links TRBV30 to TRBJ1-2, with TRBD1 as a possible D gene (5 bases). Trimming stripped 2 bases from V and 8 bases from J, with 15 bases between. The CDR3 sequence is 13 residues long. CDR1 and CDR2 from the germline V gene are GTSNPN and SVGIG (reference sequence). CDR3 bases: TGTGCCTGGAGTCCTGACAGTGAGTGGGGCTACACCTTC. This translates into CAWSPDSEWGYTF. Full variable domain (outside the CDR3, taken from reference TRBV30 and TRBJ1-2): SQTIHQWPATLVQPVGSPLSLECTVEGTSNPNLYWYRQAAGRGLQLLFYSVGIGQISSEVPQNLSASRPQDRQFILSSKKLLLSDSGFYLCAWSPDSEWGYTFGSGTRLTVV.

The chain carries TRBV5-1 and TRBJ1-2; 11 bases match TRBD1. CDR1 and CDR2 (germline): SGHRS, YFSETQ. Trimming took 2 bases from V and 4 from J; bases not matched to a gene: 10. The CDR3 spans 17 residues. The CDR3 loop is CASSLRTGGEAIYGYTF. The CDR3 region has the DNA TGCGCCAGCAGCTTAAGGACAGGGGGCGAGGCAATCTATGGCTACACCTTC. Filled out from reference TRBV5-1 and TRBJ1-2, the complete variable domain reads KAGVTQTPRYLIKTRGQQVTLSCSPISGHRSVSWYQQTPGQGLQFLFEYFSETQRNKGNFPGRFSGRQFSNSRSEMNVSTLELGDSALYLCASSLRTGGEAIYGYTFGSGTRLTVV.

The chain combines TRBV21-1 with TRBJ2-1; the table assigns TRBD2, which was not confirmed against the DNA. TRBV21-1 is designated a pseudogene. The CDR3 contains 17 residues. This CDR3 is CASSKGTSGGFYNEQFF. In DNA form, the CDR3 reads TGTGCCAGCAGCAAAGGGACTAGCGGGGGGTTTTACAATGAGCAGTTCTTC.

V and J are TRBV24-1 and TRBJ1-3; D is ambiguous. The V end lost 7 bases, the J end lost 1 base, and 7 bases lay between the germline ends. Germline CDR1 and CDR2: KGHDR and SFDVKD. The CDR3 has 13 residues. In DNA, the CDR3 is TGTGCCACCAGGCCCAGTTCTGGAAACACCATATATTTT. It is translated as CATRPSSGNTIYF.

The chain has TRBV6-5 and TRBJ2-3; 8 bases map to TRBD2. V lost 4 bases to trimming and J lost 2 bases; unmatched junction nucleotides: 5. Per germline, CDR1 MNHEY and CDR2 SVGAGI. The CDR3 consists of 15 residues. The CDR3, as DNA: TGTGCCAGCAGTTCTAGCGGGCCCTTCACAGATACGCAGTATTTT. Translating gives CASSSSGPFTDTQYF.